What follows are 28 T cell receptor beta chains derived from one specimen sequenced in a study of CD8+CD57+ T cells in acquired aplastic anemia. Genomic DNA served as template for TCR beta VDJ and CDR3 profiling. TCRdb reprocessed the reads with MiXCR, giving one entry per CDR3 protein. The sample has 62,000 or so distinct CDR3 sequences; roughly 50% are singletons. The sequenced sample was sorted CD4+, CD8+, or CD8+CD57+ T cells (not recorded which) from PBMCs. These TCRs come from a human donor in good health, serving as a control.

This clonotype was found many times. The genes are TRBV12-3 or TRBV12-4 and TRBJ2-1; 8 bases agree with TRBD2. V shed 7 bases, J shed 7 bases, and the junction held 12 bases outside the gene matches. This CDR3 spans 15 amino acids. The CDR3 DNA follows: TGTGCCAGCACCTCGGGAAGCGGGAGTTTGAATGAGCAGTTCTTC. Protein sequence: CASTSGSGSLNEQFF.

This clonotype has at least ten counts. This sequence joins TRBV7-8 and TRBJ1-1, with unresolved D. CDR1 is SGHVS and CDR2 is FQNEAQ in the germline V gene. CDR3 length equals 14 residues. V lost 6 bases to trimming and J lost 1 base, with 12 bases between them. CDR3 nucleotide sequence: TGTGCCAGCAGGTACGACACCTCGAACACTGAAGCTTTCTTT. As protein: CASRYDTSNTEAFF.

This clonotype was seen a few times. This chain uses TRBV15 with TRBJ2-3; no clear D. Trimming took off 1 base at V and 2 bases at J, with 4 bases between the two ends. This CDR3 is built from 13 residues. From germline, CDR1 is LNHNV and CDR2 YYDKDF (reference sequence). Here the CDR3 reads CATSRGTTDTQYF. As DNA, the CDR3 is TGTGCCACCAGCAGAGGGACCACAGATACGCAGTATTTT.

This clonotype was counted between two and nine times. This chain's CDR3 is CASRRTGLNEKLFF. CDR3 bases: TGTGCCAGCAGAAGGACAGGGTTAAATGAAAAACTGTTTTTT. The chain carries TRBV6-2 or TRBV6-3 and TRBJ1-4, with 8 bases identical to TRBD1. CDR1 and CDR2 from the germline V gene are MNHEY and SVGEGT. CDR3 size: 14 residues. V lost 6 bases and J lost 5; bases outside the gene matches: 5.

This clonotype was observed at least ten times. The chain recombines TRBV12-3 or TRBV12-4 with TRBJ2-4; no reliable D call. V gave up 6 bases and J gave up 7 bases, with 16 bases separating them. The CDR3 covers 14 residues. This CDR3 reads CASSPTGPGNIQYF. The CDR3 DNA follows: TGTGCCAGCAGCCCGACGGGCCCCGGGAACATTCAGTACTTC.

The chain joins TRBV27 to TRBJ2-5, with 11 bases that match TRBD1. V lost 10 bases and J lost 3; bases outside the gene matches: 4. This CDR3 comprises 13 residues. Germline V gene data show CDR1 as MNHEY and CDR2 as SMNVEV (reference sequence). In nucleotides, the CDR3 is TGTGCCACTCGGACAGGGGGCGAAGAGACCCAGTACTTC. Amino acid sequence: CATRTGGEETQYF.

CDR3 in DNA: TGTGCCAGTAGTATAGCAGCGGACACTGAAGCTTTCTTT. The encoded protein is CASSIAADTEAFF. This chain joins TRBV19 and TRBJ1-1, with D unresolved. The V end lost 1 base, the J end lost 3 bases, and 6 bases lay between the germline ends. This CDR3 comprises 13 residues. Per germline, CDR1 LNHDA and CDR2 SQIVND (reference sequence).

The V gene is TRBV29-1, the J gene TRBJ2-1; D not certain. The V gene's germline CDR1 is SQVTM and CDR2 ANQGSEA. The CDR3 has 16 residues. Trimming left V 2 bases short and J 0 bases short, with 14 bases between. The CDR3 sequence is CSVESSVFSSYNEQFF. CDR3 DNA: TGCAGCGTTGAATCCTCGGTCTTTAGCTCCTACAATGAGCAGTTCTTC.

Details on this clonotype: Possible read error: a much larger clone is one base away. The V and J genes are TRBV5-6 and TRBJ2-7, with 8 bases fitting TRBD1. Germline CDR1 and CDR2: SGHDT and YYEEEE. The junction had 6 bases not matched to a gene; V was cut back by 4 bases and J by 0 bases. The CDR3 contains 15 residues. CDR3 protein: CASSRVGQGSYEQYF. As DNA, the CDR3 is TGTGCCAGCAGCCGGGTAGGACAGGGCTCCTACGAGCAGTACTTC.

This clonotype was seen a few times. Possible read error: a much larger clone is one base away. The J gene is TRBJ2-5, the V gene TRBV11-2, with D possibly being TRBD2 (6 bases). Germline CDR1 reads SGHAT; CDR2 reads FQNNGV. Trimming pared 1 base from V and 9 bases from J, leaving 15 bases between. This CDR3 has 14 residues. The CDR3: CASSLGGWERAQYF. The CDR3 DNA is TGTGCCAGCAGCTTAGGAGGGTGGGAGCGGGCCCAGTACTTC.

The chain combines TRBV29-1 with TRBJ2-3; no definite D call. CDR1 SQVTM and CDR2 ANQGSEA come from the germline V gene. This CDR3 region has 14 residues. With 3 bases removed from V and 0 bases from J, the gap between germline ends came to 10 bases. The CDR3: CSVERPPSTDTQYF. The CDR3 DNA sequence: TGCAGCGTTGAGCGTCCACCTAGCACAGATACGCAGTATTTT.

The genes are TRBV20-1 and TRBJ2-3; D remains unclear. The CDR3 length is 11 residues. The germline gives CDR1 DFQATT, CDR2 SNEGSKA (reference sequence). Trimming pared 3 bases from V and 6 bases from J, leaving 7 bases between. CDR3 loop: CSASGRDTQYF. CDR3 in DNA: TGCAGTGCTAGCGGTCGGGATACGCAGTATTTT.

To note about this clonotype: At one boundary the junction diverges from the germline segment, which might be a read error. This chain links TRBV5-1 with TRBJ1-6; no clear D. CDR3 length: 13 amino acids. CDR1 and CDR2 from the germline V gene are SGHRS and YFSETQ. The CDR3 protein is CAGSRKPNSPPHF. In DNA, the CDR3 is TGCGCCGGCAGCCGGAAACCCAATTCACCCCCCCACTTT. The variable domain in full, with the rest retrieved from reference TRBV5-1 and TRBJ1-6, is KAGVTQTPRYLIKTRGQQVTLSCSPISGHRSVSWYQQTPGQGLQFLFEYFSETQRNKGNFPGRFSGRQFSNSRSEMNVSTLELGDSALYLCAGSRKPNSPPHFGNGTRLTVT.

V and J are TRBV19 and TRBJ1-6, with D hard to call. The germline gives CDR1 LNHDA, CDR2 SQIVND (reference sequence). There are 15 residues in the CDR3. Deletions cut 1 base from V and 4 bases from J, with 8 bases between. CDR3: CASSIGTRYNSPLHF. The CDR3 region has the DNA TGTGCCAGTAGTATAGGCACCAGATATAATTCACCCCTCCACTTT.

J is TRBJ1-1 and V is TRBV19; 7 nucleotides line up with TRBD1. CDR3 size: 15 residues. Germline V gives CDR1 LNHDA, CDR2 SQIVND (reference sequence). The J segment lost 2 bases and the V segment lost 1 base, leaving 4 bases of the junction unmatched. The CDR3 loop reads CASSIAGGGNTEAFF. CDR3 DNA sequence: TGTGCCAGTAGTATAGCAGGGGGGGGAAACACTGAAGCTTTCTTT.

This clonotype came up many times. The chain's CDR3 is CASSQDRTGTYNEQFF. In DNA, the CDR3 is TGTGCCAGCAGCCAAGATAGGACAGGGACATACAATGAGCAGTTCTTC. The gene calls are TRBV4-2 and TRBJ2-1, with TRBD1 identical over 8 bases. Germline CDR1 reads LGHNA; CDR2 reads YNFKEQ. V shed 0 bases and J 4 bases; nucleotides not matched to a gene: 5. This CDR3 has 16 residues.

The chain is built from TRBV15 and TRBJ1-1; no definite D call. The V end was cut by 3 bases, the J end by 3 bases, with 2 bases between. The CDR3 runs 11 residues. Germline CDR1 LNHNV, CDR2 YYDKDF (reference sequence). The CDR3 loop is CATSRDTEAFF. The CDR3 nucleotides are TGTGCCACCAGCAGGGACACTGAAGCTTTCTTT. The whole variable domain, remainder taken from reference TRBV15 and TRBJ1-1, is DAMVIQNPRYQVTQFGKPVTLSCSQTLNHNVMYWYQQKSSQAPKLLFHYYDKDFNNEADTPDNFQSRRPNTSFCFLDIRSPGLGDTAMYLCATSRDTEAFFGQGTRLTVV.

Many counts were recorded for this clonotype. This chain joins TRBV7-9 and TRBJ2-1; D is possibly TRBD2 (6 bases). CDR3 length equals 15 residues. V dropped 10 bases and J dropped 0 bases, with 16 bases sitting between them. Germline CDR1 and CDR2: SEHNR and FQNEAQ (reference sequence). The CDR3 bases are TGTGCCAAAAAGTTAGCGGTAAGCTCCTACAATGAGCAGTTCTTC. Its protein is CAKKLAVSSYNEQFF.

The CDR3 is CATGTVNLNQPQHF. CDR3 nucleotides: TGTGCCACCGGGACAGTTAACCTAAATCAGCCCCAGCATTTT. The chain uses TRBV2 and TRBJ1-5, with 7 bases lining up with TRBD1. V lost 10 bases and J lost 4; bases outside the gene matches: 10. This CDR3 spans 14 amino acids. The germline V gene has CDR1 SNHLY and CDR2 FYNNEI.

The rearrangement joins TRBV25-1 to TRBJ1-1; D unclear. The CDR3 extends over 11 amino acids. V lost 3 bases and J 7 bases, leaving 6 bases between the germline ends. Germline-derived CDR1 and CDR2 are MGHDK and SYGVNS. CDR3 nucleotides: TGTGCCAGCAGTGACGTCAATGAAGCTTTCTTT. Its protein is CASSDVNEAFF.

This clonotype was counted at least ten times. This chain connects TRBV4-1 to TRBJ1-4; 11 bases align to TRBD1. V lost 1 base and J lost 7; bases outside the gene matches: 2. There are 15 residues in the CDR3. The germline V gene encodes CDR1 MGHRA and CDR2 YSYEKL. CDR3: CASSQGDRGGEKLFF. In DNA form, the CDR3 reads TGCGCCAGCAGCCAAGGGGACAGGGGGGGTGAAAAACTGTTTTTT.

The rearrangement uses TRBV9 and TRBJ1-6, with unresolved D. V shed 0 bases and J shed 10 bases, with 5 bases lying between them. CDR1 is SGDLS and CDR2 is YYNGEE in the germline V gene. CDR3 length: 12 residues. This CDR3 reads CASSVGQSPLHF. The CDR3 region has the DNA TGTGCCAGCAGCGTAGGTCAATCACCCCTCCACTTT.

V and J are TRBV29-1 and TRBJ2-5; D may be TRBD1 (5 bases). V was shortened by 6 bases and J by 2 bases, with 19 bases between the two germline ends. Germline loops: CDR1 SQVTM, CDR2 ANQGSEA. There are 15 residues in the CDR3. CDR3: CSVLSPAGIQETQYF. Here the CDR3 DNA reads TGCAGCGTCCTGAGCCCCGCAGGGATACAAGAGACCCAGTACTTC.

In its sample, this clonotype was seen a few times. This could be a read error, since a much larger clone is one nucleotide away. The V call is TRBV4-1, the J call TRBJ1-1; D uncertain. The CDR3 length is 17 residues. Per germline, CDR1 MGHRA and CDR2 YSYEKL. Trimming left V 4 bases short and J 0 bases short, with 18 bases between. The CDR3 reads CASSPTRLAFVNTEAFF. DNA of the CDR3: TGCGCCAGCAGCCCCACACGCCTGGCGTTCGTGAACACTGAAGCTTTCTTT.

V usage is TRBV19 and J usage is TRBJ1-1; weak D call: TRBD1 (5 bases). This CDR3 spans 15 amino acids. The germline V gene has CDR1 LNHDA and CDR2 SQIVND (reference sequence). The germline V and J ends were trimmed by 5 bases and 7 bases, with 20 bases remaining between them. CDR3 coding DNA: TGTGCCAGTAGTCAATCAGGGAGCTCCTACAATGAAGCTTTCTTT. Its translation: CASSQSGSSYNEAFF.

This clonotype turned up a few times. Its ends do not fully match the called genes, so a read error is possible. The chain is built from TRBV12-3 or TRBV12-4 and TRBJ1-1; a possible D gene is TRBD1 (5 bases). This CDR3 comprises 16 residues. The CDR3 region has the DNA TGTGCCATCAGTGACAGAGTTAAAGTCCCGAACACTGAAGCTTTCTTT. Translated, it gives CAISDRVKVPNTEAFF.

The chain is built from TRBV7-2 and TRBJ2-7, with D possibly being TRBD1 (6 bases). Between the trimmed V and J ends, which lost 6 bases and 7 bases, there was a span of 16 bases. The CDR3 has 13 residues. Germline V gene data show CDR1 as SGHTA and CDR2 as FQGNSA. In DNA form, the CDR3 reads TGTGCCAGCAGTTTTAACAGGGATGGGGAGCAGTACTTC. Protein: CASSFNRDGEQYF. Variable domain in full (rest from reference TRBV7-2 and TRBJ2-7): GAGVSQSPSNKVTEKGKDVELRCDPISGHTALYWYRQSLGQGLEFLIYFQGNSAPDKSGLPSDRFSAERTGGSVSTLTIQRTQQEDSAVYLCASSFNRDGEQYFGPGTRLTVT.

The chain employs TRBV25-1 and TRBJ2-7, with 7 bases lining up with TRBD1. The CDR3 is made up of 15 amino acids. J was trimmed by 4 bases and V by 6 bases; bases with no gene match: 12. In germline, CDR1 is MGHDK, CDR2 SYGVNS. CDR3 region: CASRLEQTGIYEQYF. CDR3 DNA: TGTGCCAGCAGACTCGAACAGACAGGGATATACGAGCAGTACTTC.